This TCR beta chain was recovered during a study of blood T cell repertoires in COVID-19. The germline V gene has CDR1 MGHRA and CDR2 YSYEKL. CDR3 size: 14 residues. TCRdb's copy holds only in-frame clones and misses some; the assay was immunoSEQ multiplex PCR. The sample shows approximately 34,000 clones, less than 85% of them seen only once. This clone occurred once. The junction differs from germline at one of its ends, possibly a read error. V and J are TRBV4-1 and TRBJ1-3, with D possibly TRBD1 on 6 matching bases. The TCR comes from a woman in her seventies with acute or convalescent COVID-19. Sequencing input: peripheral blood. The CDR3 nucleotides read TGCGCCAGCAGCCAAGATGGAATAGGGGACACCTTATATTTT. Translated, it gives CASSQDGIGDTLYF.